The sequence of this T cell receptor (beta chain) was determined in a study of shared clonotypes between healthy human individuals. Profiling relied on immunoSEQ multiplex PCR, and the TCRdb table lists in-frame clones only, not all of them. The sample carries millions of clones, around nine tenths recorded once. V dropped 6 bases and J dropped 4; count of bases not matched to a gene: 11. Germline V gene lookup returns CDR1 LNHDA and CDR2 SQIVND (reference sequence). CDR3 length: 16 residues. The chain recombines TRBV19 with TRBJ2-3, with 9 bases matching TRBD2. The origin of this receptor is a young man in good health. The sample taken for sequencing was naive CD4+ T cells sorted from blood. Subset in this sample: CD45RA+ positively selected. This CDR3 reads CASRHPGLAFADTQYF. CDR3 bases: TGTGCCAGTAGACATCCGGGACTAGCTTTCGCAGATACGCAGTATTTT.